This T cell receptor beta chain was sequenced in a study of T-cell reconstitution after alpha-beta-depleted transplantation in children. The CDR3 is made up of 15 amino acids. V gave up 10 bases and J gave up 6 bases; unmatched junction bases: 15. The V gene's germline CDR1 is MGHDK and CDR2 SYGVNS. Unique molecular identifiers were used in preparing the TCRbeta library. TCRdb passed the PCR reads through MiXCR, listing each CDR3 protein once. The sample yields 200,000 to 250,000 distinct CDR3 sequences, about 11% seen once. The count of this clonotype is one. Sequenced material: PBMCs, taken before TCRalphabeta/CD19-depleted stem cell transplant. The chain carries TRBV25-1 and TRBJ2-1; 7 bases are a match to TRBD2. This receptor was taken from a child less than two years old with acute myeloid leukemia, due to receive a stem cell transplant. For the CDR3, the DNA is TGTGCCATGGGCCCCGGACTAGTACAGCTCAATGAGCAGTTCTTC. Translated: CAMGPGLVQLNEQFF. The whole variable domain, filled in from reference TRBV25-1 and TRBJ2-1, reads EADIYQTPRYLVIGTGKKITLECSQTMGHDKMYWYQQDPGMELHLIHYSYGVNSTEKGDLSSESTVSRIRTEHFPLTLESARPSHTSQYLCAMGPGLVQLNEQFFGPGTRLTVL.